This is a list of T cell receptor beta chains from one sample in a study of radiation and T cells in renal cell carcinoma. Here immunoSEQ multiplex PCR was the method, and the copy in TCRdb shows in-frame clones only, minus some. The repertoire holds approximately 75,000 clones, with 82% as singletons. Sequencing was performed on blood, taken from a patient whose treatment included radiotherapy and nephrectomy. The receptors were sampled from a man between 60 and 70 years old with renal cell carcinoma. Each CDR3 is given with its conserved first and last residue. D genes are given only for firm matches. Where a row states a size, it is once, few, many or the class of an expanded clone; other rows omit it.

clone_size d_call j_call v_call cdr3_aa cdr3_nt
- TRBD1 TRBJ2-3 TRBV28 CASSSHGQGVTDTQYF TGTGCCAGCAGTTCACACGGACAGGGAGTTACAGATACGCAGTATTTT
- TRBD1 TRBJ2-7 TRBV19 CASSNGDSSYEQYF TGTGCCAGTAGTAACGGGGACAGCTCCTACGAGCAGTACTTC
- - TRBJ1-2 TRBV28 CASNNRDNYGYTF TGTGCCAGCAATAACAGGGATAACTATGGCTACACCTTC
- TRBD2 TRBJ2-3 TRBV11-2 CASSLSGSDTQYF TGTGCCAGCAGCCTTAGCGGGAGCGATACGCAGTATTTT
once TRBD1 TRBJ1-3 TRBV5-1 CASSFTTGVSGNTIYF TGCGCCAGCAGCTTCACGACAGGGGTCTCTGGAAACACCATATATTTT
- TRBD1 TRBJ1-6 TRBV6-5 CASVTGTGGSPLHF TGTGCCAGCGTCACCGGGACAGGGGGTTCACCCCTCCACTTT
- - TRBJ1-1 TRBV2 CASRPGTAGTEAFF TGTGCCAGCAGACCCGGGACCGCTGGCACTGAAGCTTTCTTT
- - TRBJ1-2 TRBV19 CASLSLTDIYGYTF TGTGCCAGTCTTTCCCTGACAGATATCTATGGCTACACCTTC
once TRBD2 TRBJ2-3 TRBV28 CASRSGTEGWDTQYF TGTGCCAGCAGGAGCGGGACGGAGGGGTGGGATACGCAGTATTTT
- - TRBJ1-4 TRBV27 CASSFWAQGATNEKLFF TGTGCCAGCAGTTTTTGGGCGCAGGGTGCAACTAATGAAAAACTGTTTTTT
- TRBD2 TRBJ2-1 TRBV5-4 CASGATSGPSNEQFF TGTGCCAGCGGAGCTACTAGCGGTCCTTCTAATGAGCAGTTCTTC
few TRBD2 TRBJ2-1 TRBV10-2 CASMVGLAGVNEQFF TGCGCCAGCATGGTGGGACTAGCGGGAGTCAATGAGCAGTTCTTC
- - TRBJ2-3 TRBV7-2 CASSFRTASTDTQYF TGTGCCAGCAGCTTCCGGACAGCTAGCACAGATACGCAGTATTTT
- TRBD1 TRBJ2-3 TRBV10-3 CATRTGSTDTQYF TGTGCCACCAGGACAGGGAGCACAGATACGCAGTATTTT
- TRBD1 TRBJ1-2 TRBV4-1 CASSQSSGTGVYYGYTF TGCGCCAGCAGCCAGTCCTCCGGGACAGGGGTTTATTATGGCTACACCTTC
- - TRBJ2-4 TRBV4-3 CASSQDLMDSWMDIQYF TGCGCCAGCAGCCAAGATCTAATGGACAGTTGGATGGACATTCAGTACTTC
- - TRBJ2-5 TRBV7-2 CASSLSSAGGGTQYF TGTGCCAGCAGCTTATCCTCAGCGGGTGGAGGGACCCAGTACTTC
few - TRBJ1-1 TRBV14 CASSQFRLNTEAFF TGTGCCAGCAGCCAATTTCGGCTGAACACTGAAGCTTTCTTT
- TRBD1 TRBJ1-2 TRBV9 CASSVDGQDRYGYTF TGTGCCAGCAGCGTAGATGGACAGGACCGCTATGGCTACACCTTC
few - TRBJ2-7 TRBV27 CASSEGRAHEQYF TGTGCCAGCAGTGAGGGCAGGGCCCACGAGCAGTACTTC
once - TRBJ1-5 TRBV23-1 CASTQESDSRRTSNQPQHF TGCGCCAGCACCCAGGAGTCGGACAGTAGAAGGACTAGCAATCAGCCCCAGCATTTT
- TRBD1 TRBJ2-1 TRBV5-1 CASSLPGQGTNEQFF TGCGCCAGCAGCCTACCGGGACAGGGGACCAATGAGCAGTTCTTC
- TRBD1 TRBJ2-7 TRBV11-3 CASSLGTGDTEQYF TGTGCCAGCAGCTTGGGGACAGGGGACACCGAGCAGTACTTC
once - TRBJ1-5 TRBV9 CASSVGGSNQPQHF TGTGCCAGCAGCGTAGGAGGGAGCAATCAGCCCCAGCATTTT
- TRBD2 TRBJ2-1 TRBV7-3 CASSLLAGNVGEQFF TGTGCCAGCAGCTTACTAGCGGGAAATGTAGGGGAGCAGTTCTTC
- - TRBJ1-1 TRBV6-4 CASRRDPGTVSEAFF TGTGCCAGCAGGAGGGACCCCGGGACCGTAAGTGAAGCTTTCTTT
- - TRBJ2-1 TRBV6-6 CATSAGGSYNEQFF TGTGCCACCAGCGCTGGGGGCTCCTACAATGAGCAGTTCTTC
- - TRBJ1-2 TRBV27 CASSLGASSNYGYTF TGTGCCAGCAGTTTGGGGGCTTCTTCTAACTATGGCTACACCTTC
- TRBD2 TRBJ2-7 TRBV6-6 CASSYTAGALLNEQYF TGTGCCAGCAGTTACACGGCGGGAGCGCTTCTCAACGAGCAGTACTTC
- - TRBJ1-1 TRBV11-2 CASILGRTTEAFF TGTGCCAGCATCCTCGGGCGAACTACTGAAGCTTTCTTT
few TRBD1 TRBJ2-1 TRBV19 CASSDRGGYGEQFF TGTGCCAGTAGTGACAGGGGTGGTTACGGTGAGCAGTTCTTC
- - TRBJ2-1 TRBV10-1 CASSGGGGLARNEQFF TGCGCCAGCAGTGGCGGTGGGGGGCTAGCTCGCAATGAGCAGTTCTTC
- - TRBJ2-3 TRBV5-1 CASSLVTRETDTQYF TGCGCCAGCAGCTTGGTAACTAGAGAGACAGATACGCAGTATTTT